Reported below is one TCR beta chain. Its antigen is unknown. TCRdb reprocessed the 5' RACE reads via MiXCR and lists one record per CDR3 protein. The profile shows roughly 19,000 distinct CDR3 sequences, 7.5% of them singletons. This entry comes from a study of spatial heterogeneity in lung cancer. Whole-study results and caveats: Tumors with more nonsynonymous mutations had more expanded intratumoral alpha and beta TCRs.

CDR1 and CDR2 (germline): MNHEY, SMNVEV (reference sequence). V was trimmed by 9 bases and J by 2 bases, leaving 16 bases between them. The CDR3 is made up of 14 amino acids. Time point meaning: sample taken at primary tumor resection. Extraction of whole RNA from tumor, nontumor lung or frozen PBMC preceded unsorted sequencing. The source is a male donor with early-stage non-small cell lung cancer. The chain combines TRBV27 with TRBJ1-2; the D is unclear. Sequencing used lung tumor tissue, obtained at surgery. The CDR3 sequence: CASWASSGNYGYTF. In DNA form, the CDR3 reads TGTGCCAGTTGGGCCAGCTCGGGAAACTATGGCTACACCTTC.